A selection of T cell receptor beta chains follows, all from one sample in a study of cytomegalovirus exposure and HLA in healthy donors. Sequencing was performed with immunoSEQ multiplex PCR; in TCRdb, only in-frame clones are kept and a portion is missing. The table has 130,000 or so clones, roughly 88% seen once; the top ten hold under 3%. Sequenced material: PBMCs. These TCRs come from a young woman in good health and CMV-seropositive. CDR3s include the opening cysteine and the closing phenylalanine or tryptophan. A D gene is named only where the DNA matches it firmly. The size entry is marked missing in some rows and otherwise reads once, few, many or a size class.

NA 13 TRBJ2-1 TRBV11-2 NA CASSLERLSEQFF TGTGCCAGCAGCTTGGAGAGATTGAGTGAGCAGTTCTTC
TRBD1 17 TRBJ2-5 TRBV19 NA CASSIYRGQGIGETQYF TGTGCCAGTAGTATCTACCGGGGACAGGGAATCGGGGAGACCCAGTACTTC
NA 15 TRBJ1-3 TRBV5-4 NA CASSLSSYSGNTIYF TGTGCCAGCAGCCTTAGTTCTTACTCTGGAAACACCATATATTTT
TRBD1 14 TRBJ1-6 TRBV6-5 NA CASSPQGAWSPLHF TGTGCCAGCAGTCCACAGGGGGCTTGGTCACCCCTCCACTTT
TRBD1 14 TRBJ1-6 TRBV28 NA CASSLNRGDSPLHF TGTGCCAGCAGCCTTAACAGGGGGGATTCACCCCTCCACTTT
NA 14 TRBJ2-7 TRBV4-2 NA CASSPSFGGWEQYF TGTGCCAGCAGCCCCAGCTTCGGGGGATGGGAGCAGTACTTC
NA 14 TRBJ2-7 TRBV6-5 once CASSEERGIYEQYF TGTGCCAGCAGTGAAGAAAGGGGCATTTACGAGCAGTACTTC
TRBD1 17 TRBJ2-7 TRBV5-1 NA CASSWPPGTGNFYEQYF TGCGCCAGCAGCTGGCCCCCCGGGACAGGGAATTTCTACGAGCAGTACTTC
TRBD1 15 TRBJ1-5 TRBV2 few CASGRDRGEGQPQHF TGTGCCAGCGGAAGGGACAGGGGAGAAGGTCAGCCCCAGCATTTT
TRBD1 14 TRBJ1-5 TRBV2 NA CASTGTGGNQPQHF TGTGCCAGCACCGGTACAGGGGGAAATCAGCCCCAGCATTTT
NA 15 TRBJ2-3 TRBV5-1 NA CASSLYGTSTDTQYF TGCGCCAGCAGCTTGTACGGGACTAGCACAGATACGCAGTATTTT
TRBD1 16 TRBJ2-2 TRBV10-3 NA CAISPDRGLNTGELFF TGTGCCATCAGCCCCGACAGGGGGCTTAACACCGGGGAGCTGTTTTTT
NA 13 TRBJ2-1 TRBV2 NA CASIFLRGDEQFF TGTGCCAGCATTTTCCTCAGGGGTGACGAGCAGTTCTTC
TRBD1 12 TRBJ2-7 TRBV7-9 NA CSSIGTGAEQYF TGTTCCAGCATTGGGACAGGGGCCGAGCAGTACTTC
NA 12 TRBJ2-1 TRBV30 NA CAWGTGHNEQFF TGTGCCTGGGGTACAGGGCACAATGAGCAGTTCTTC
NA 11 TRBJ2-3 TRBV10-3 NA CAIRGGATQYF TGTGCCATCAGAGGGGGAGCAACGCAGTATTTT
NA 13 TRBJ1-2 TRBV7-2 NA CASSSFLGGGYTF TGTGCCAGCAGCTCGTTCTTGGGGGGTGGCTACACCTTC
TRBD2 16 TRBJ2-5 TRBV2 NA CASRGGPSGGQETQYF TGTGCCAGCAGAGGAGGGCCTAGCGGGGGTCAAGAGACCCAGTACTTC
NA 15 TRBJ1-6 TRBV2 few CASSGTGWGDSPLHF TGTGCCAGCAGTGGAACAGGGTGGGGTGATTCACCCCTCCACTTT
TRBD2 19 TRBJ2-5 TRBV7-9 NA CASSLPRTSGGEIQETQYF TGTGCCAGCAGCTTACCCCGGACTAGCGGGGGGGAGATTCAAGAGACCCAGTACTTC
NA 14 TRBJ1-3 TRBV7-2 NA CASSLNSAGNTIYF TGTGCCAGCAGCTTAAATTCTGCTGGAAACACCATATATTTT
NA 14 TRBJ1-2 TRBV10-3 NA CAISEGQENYGYTF TGTGCCATCAGTGAGGGGCAGGAAAACTATGGCTACACCTTC
NA 15 TRBJ2-7 TRBV6-1 NA CASSEAWSSAYEQYF TGTGCCAGCAGTGAAGCTTGGTCTAGCGCCTACGAGCAGTACTTC
NA 13 TRBJ2-2 TRBV2 NA CASSVRNTGELFF TGTGCCAGCAGTGTGAGGAACACCGGGGAGCTGTTTTTT
TRBD1 16 TRBJ1-2 TRBV4-1 NA CASSQGTGAANYGYTF TGCGCCAGCAGCCAGGGTACAGGGGCAGCTAACTATGGCTACACCTTC
NA 12 TRBJ2-5 TRBV30 NA CASWGGGETQYF TGTGCCTCGTGGGGCGGCGGAGAGACCCAGTACTTC
NA 17 TRBJ1-6 TRBV21-1 once CASSKAAGGWYNSPLHF TGTGCCAGCAGCAAAGCGGCAGGGGGCTGGTATAATTCACCCCTCCACTTT
NA 15 TRBJ1-5 TRBV6-5 NA CASSRGQSGNQPQHF TGTGCCAGCAGCCGTGGACAGTCCGGAAATCAGCCCCAGCATTTT
TRBD2 16 TRBJ2-1 TRBV2 NA CASRRLAGGLYNEQFF TGTGCCAGCAGGCGACTAGCGGGGGGCCTTTACAATGAGCAGTTCTTC
NA 16 TRBJ1-1 TRBV12-1 NA CASSFGGPDMNTEAFF TGTGCCAGCAGCTTTGGAGGGCCGGATATGAACACTGAAGCTTTCTTT
NA 15 TRBJ1-6 TRBV5-1 NA CASSGTTGYNSPLHF TGCGCCAGCAGCGGGACAACGGGTTATAATTCACCCCTCCACTTT
TRBD1 15 TRBJ2-7 TRBV2 few CASSRGPGQLPEQYF TGTGCCAGCAGCCGCGGACCGGGACAGCTTCCCGAGCAGTACTTC
TRBD1 14 TRBJ2-2 TRBV30 NA CAWSRQGGTGELFF TGTGCCTGGAGCCGACAGGGGGGGACCGGGGAGCTGTTTTTT
NA 14 TRBJ2-1 TRBV4-1 NA CASNRVGAGNEQFF TGCGCCAGCAACCGGGTTGGGGCAGGCAATGAGCAGTTCTTC
NA 17 TRBJ1-3 TRBV5-6 NA CASSFGGPQLSGNTIYF TGTGCCAGCAGCTTTGGCGGGCCCCAACTCTCTGGAAACACCATATATTTT
NA 11 TRBJ2-7 TRBV7-2 NA CASSPSYEQYF TGTGCCAGCAGCCCTAGCTACGAGCAGTACTTC
NA 11 TRBJ2-7 TRBV5-1 NA CASGGYNEQYF TGCGCCAGCGGGGGGTATAACGAGCAGTACTTC
NA 17 TRBJ2-3 TRBV1 once CTSSQDHCLRGTDTQYF TGCACCAGCAGCCAAGATCACTGCCTTCGGGGCACAGATACGCAGTATTTT
TRBD1 18 TRBJ1-4 TRBV2 NA CASSVRDRGDKEGEKLFF TGTGCCAGCAGTGTCCGGGACAGGGGAGACAAAGAGGGTGAAAAACTGTTTTTT
TRBD1 15 TRBJ1-6 TRBV6-6 NA CASSLTGGTDSPLHF TGTGCCAGCAGCCTAACAGGGGGTACAGATTCACCCCTCCACTTT
NA 15 TRBJ2-1 TRBV7-9 NA CASSTSTGGDNEQFF NA
TRBD1 13 TRBJ2-3 TRBV19 NA CASSRGQGAPLYF TGTGCCAGTAGTCGGGGACAGGGGGCGCCCCTGTATTTT
TRBD1 15 TRBJ1-6 TRBV4-1 few CASSPGTGSNSPLHF TGCGCCAGCAGCCCCGGGACAGGGAGCAATTCACCCCTCCACTTT
TRBD1 13 TRBJ2-7 TRBV11-1 once CASSRRGHYEQYF TGTGCCAGCAGCCGCAGGGGGCACTACGAGCAGTACTTC
NA 16 TRBJ1-1 TRBV5-1 NA CASSLGTGSSNTEAFF TGCGCCAGCAGCTTGGGGACGGGGTCCTCGAACACTGAAGCTTTCTTT
NA 14 TRBJ1-1 TRBV18 NA CASSPYEGGTEAFF TGTGCCAGCTCACCATATGAGGGAGGGACTGAAGCTTTCTTT
NA 17 TRBJ2-3 TRBV1 once CTSSQSATGTAPDTQYF TGCACCAGCAGCCAATCCGCAACCGGGACTGCGCCAGATACGCAGTATTTT
NA 13 TRBJ2-7 TRBV7-6 NA CASSSEGTSGQYF TGTGCCAGCAGCTCCGAAGGGACATCTGGGCAGTACTTC
NA 15 TRBJ1-1 TRBV10-1 NA CASSESTRGNTEAFF TGCGCCAGCAGTGAGTCGACCCGAGGGAACACTGAAGCTTTCTTT
NA 11 TRBJ2-5 TRBV2 NA CARENQETQYF TGTGCCAGGGAGAATCAAGAGACCCAGTACTTC
NA 9 TRBJ1-2 TRBV20-1 NA CSALEGYTF TGCAGTGCTCTTGAGGGCTACACCTTC
NA 9 TRBJ1-1 TRBV19 NA CASGVEAFF TGTGCGAGCGGGGTTGAGGCTTTCTTT
TRBD2 15 TRBJ2-3 TRBV7-9 NA CASRVSGGATDTQYF TGTGCCAGCAGGGTTAGCGGGGGAGCCACAGATACGCAGTATTTT
NA 12 TRBJ1-2 TRBV29-1 NA CSVDRANYGYTF TGCAGCGTTGACAGGGCTAACTATGGCTACACCTTC
TRBD1 16 TRBJ2-2 TRBV5-1 NA CASSSTDRGDTGELFF TGCGCCAGCAGCTCGACGGACAGGGGCGACACCGGGGAGCTGTTTTTT
TRBD2 14 TRBJ2-3 TRBV7-8 NA CASSTGLAGDTQYF TGTGCCAGCAGCACCGGACTAGCAGGAGATACGCAGTATTTT
NA 13 TRBJ2-7 TRBV11-3 once CASSLGADYEQYF TGTGCCAGCAGCTTAGGGGCAGACTACGAGCAGTACTTC
NA 16 TRBJ1-2 TRBV6-5 NA CASSYAGADGGYGYTF TGTGCCAGCAGTTACGCTGGCGCCGACGGGGGCTATGGCTACACCTTC
NA 12 TRBJ1-2 TRBV7-9 NA CASSLGQTGYTF TGTGCCAGCAGCTTAGGACAGACCGGCTACACCTTC
TRBD1 20 TRBJ2-6 TRBV4-1 NA CASSQLDGGLQGGGANVLTF TGCGCCAGCAGCCAACTCGACGGAGGGCTACAGGGGGGAGGGGCCAACGTCCTGACTTTC